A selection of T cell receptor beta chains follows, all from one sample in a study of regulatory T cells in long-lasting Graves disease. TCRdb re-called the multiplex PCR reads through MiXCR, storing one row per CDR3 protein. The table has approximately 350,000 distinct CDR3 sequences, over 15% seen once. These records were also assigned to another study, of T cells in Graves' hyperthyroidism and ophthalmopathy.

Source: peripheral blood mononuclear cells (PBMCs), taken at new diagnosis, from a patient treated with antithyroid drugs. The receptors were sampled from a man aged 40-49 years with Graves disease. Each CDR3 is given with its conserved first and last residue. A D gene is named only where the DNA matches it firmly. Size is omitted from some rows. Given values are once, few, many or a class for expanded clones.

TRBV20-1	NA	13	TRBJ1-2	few	CSARVGATRGYTF
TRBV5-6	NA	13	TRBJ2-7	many	CASSFQSSYEQYF
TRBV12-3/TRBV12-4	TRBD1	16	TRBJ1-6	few	CASSPRQGSSNSPLHF
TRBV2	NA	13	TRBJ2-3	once	CASSTRQADTQYF
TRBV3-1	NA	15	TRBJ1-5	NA	CASSPGSTSNQPQHF
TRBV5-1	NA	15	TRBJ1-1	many	CASSGETGLNTEAFF
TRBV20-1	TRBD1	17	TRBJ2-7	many	CRVAGTAYPQGTYEQYF
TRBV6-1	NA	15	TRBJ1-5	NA	CTSSHRRLRNQPQHF
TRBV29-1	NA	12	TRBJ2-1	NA	CSVVEYYNEQFF
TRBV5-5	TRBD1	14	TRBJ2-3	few	CASSGGQSTDTQYF
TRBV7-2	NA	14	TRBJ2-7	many	CASSSRDSSYEQYF
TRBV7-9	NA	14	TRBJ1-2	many	CASSPPGGNYGYTF
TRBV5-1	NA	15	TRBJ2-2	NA	CASSLVPGAAGELFF
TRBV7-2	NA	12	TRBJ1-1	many	CASKQGSTEAFF
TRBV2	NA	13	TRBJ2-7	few	CASTPAPGYEQYF
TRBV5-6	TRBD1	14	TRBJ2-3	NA	CASSMTGITDTQYF
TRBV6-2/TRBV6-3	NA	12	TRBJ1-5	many	CASSALGQPQHF
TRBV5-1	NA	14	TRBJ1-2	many	CASSLGVSNYGYTF
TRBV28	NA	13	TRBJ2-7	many	CAITPGHPYEQYF
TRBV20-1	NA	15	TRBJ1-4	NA	CSAPDGRGANEKLFF
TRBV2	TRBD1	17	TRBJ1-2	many	CASSLSGEQGARYGYTF
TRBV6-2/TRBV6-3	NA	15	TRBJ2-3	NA	CASSPGAGAGDTQYF
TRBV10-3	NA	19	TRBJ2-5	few	CAISQKTGLQEEYQETQYF
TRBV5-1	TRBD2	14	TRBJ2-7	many	CASSSTSGEAEQYF
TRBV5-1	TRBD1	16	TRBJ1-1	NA	CASSAGTGAANTEAFF
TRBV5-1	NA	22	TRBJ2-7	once	CASSPAGTGGPKTSGGSYEQYF
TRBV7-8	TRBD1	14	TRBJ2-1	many	CASSSQGGGNEQFF
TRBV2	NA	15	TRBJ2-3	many	CASRQKEDRTDTQYF
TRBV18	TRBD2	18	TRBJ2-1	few	CASSPRPPGTSGYNEQFF
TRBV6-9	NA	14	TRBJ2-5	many	CASSYNTVVETQYF
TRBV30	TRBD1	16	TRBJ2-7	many	CAWNSGGQGATYEQYF
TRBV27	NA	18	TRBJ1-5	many	CATRRGGRRPYSNQPQHF
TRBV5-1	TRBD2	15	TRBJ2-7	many	CASSLRAGTEREQYF
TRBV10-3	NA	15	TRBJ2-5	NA	CAISVGLTGQETQYF